This T cell receptor beta chain was documented in a study of CD8 T cells in Susac syndrome. An input of 0.5 to 1 ug of RNA was subjected to reverse transcription using random hexamers. Amplification of TCR beta CDR3 spanned 54 Vbeta and 13 Jbeta via immunoSEQ multiplex PCR. One entry per CDR3 protein results from TCRdb running MiXCR on the immunoSEQ multiplex PCR reads. The sample holds about 120,000 distinct CDR3 sequences; roughly 94% are singletons and the top ten take 0.095% to 0.1%. CDR1 is MNHEY, CDR2 SVGAGI, per germline. The CDR3 consists of 14 residues. V lost 0 bases, J lost 6 bases, and 9 bases lay in between. Healthy donors formed controls matched for age and sex. Negative magnetic isolation gave CD8+ and CD4+ cells; FACS enriched CD8+ TEMRA.

The TCR was taken from a human donor in good health. The V call is TRBV6-5, the J call TRBJ2-1; D unresolved. Sequenced: CD4+ T cells from PBMCs. CDR3 residues: CASSYSASTNEQFF. CDR3 sequence (DNA): TGTGCCAGCAGTTACTCGGCTAGTACCAATGAGCAGTTCTTC.